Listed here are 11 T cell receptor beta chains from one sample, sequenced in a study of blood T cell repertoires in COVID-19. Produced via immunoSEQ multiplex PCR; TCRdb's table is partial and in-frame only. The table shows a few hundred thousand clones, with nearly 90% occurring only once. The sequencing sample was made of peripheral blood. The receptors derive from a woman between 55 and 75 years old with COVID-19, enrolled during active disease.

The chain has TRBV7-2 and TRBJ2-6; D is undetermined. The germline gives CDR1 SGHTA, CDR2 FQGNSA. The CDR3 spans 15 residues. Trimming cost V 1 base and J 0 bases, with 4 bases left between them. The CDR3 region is CASSLVFSGANVLTF. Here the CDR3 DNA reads TGTGCCAGCAGCTTAGTCTTCTCTGGGGCCAACGTCCTGACTTTC.

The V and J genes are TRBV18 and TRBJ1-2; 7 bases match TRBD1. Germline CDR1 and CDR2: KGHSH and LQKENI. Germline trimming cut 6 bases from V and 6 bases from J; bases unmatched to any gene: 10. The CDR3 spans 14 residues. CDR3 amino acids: CASSPLGRGDGYTF. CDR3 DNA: TGTGCCAGCTCCCCTCTCGGCAGGGGGGATGGCTACACCTTC.

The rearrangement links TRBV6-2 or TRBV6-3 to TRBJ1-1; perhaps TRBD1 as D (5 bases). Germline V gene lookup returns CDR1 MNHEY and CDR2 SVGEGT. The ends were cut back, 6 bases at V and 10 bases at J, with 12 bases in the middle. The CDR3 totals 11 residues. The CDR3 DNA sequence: TGTGCCAGCAGCGACAGATTGGGAGCTTTCTTT. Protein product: CASSDRLGAFF.

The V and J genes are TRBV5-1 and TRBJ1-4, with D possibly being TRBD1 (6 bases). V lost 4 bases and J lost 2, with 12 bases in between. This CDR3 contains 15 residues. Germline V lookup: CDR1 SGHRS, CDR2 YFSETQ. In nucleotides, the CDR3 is TGCGCCAGCAGCCCCACAGGGTCTACTAATGAAAAACTGTTTTTT. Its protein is CASSPTGSTNEKLFF.

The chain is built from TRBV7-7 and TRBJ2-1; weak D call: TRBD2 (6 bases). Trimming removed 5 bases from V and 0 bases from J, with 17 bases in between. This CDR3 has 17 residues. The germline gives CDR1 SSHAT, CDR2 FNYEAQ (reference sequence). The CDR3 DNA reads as TGTGCCAGCAGCCCCCGTTCTTCCGGGGGCTCCTACAATGAGCAGTTCTTC. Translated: CASSPRSSGGSYNEQFF.

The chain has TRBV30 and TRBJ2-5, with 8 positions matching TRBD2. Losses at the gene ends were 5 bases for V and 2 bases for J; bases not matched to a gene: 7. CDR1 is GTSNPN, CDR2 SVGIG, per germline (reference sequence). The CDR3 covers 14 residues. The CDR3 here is CAWLRGGYQETQYF. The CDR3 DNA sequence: TGTGCCTGGTTACGGGGGGGCTATCAAGAGACCCAGTACTTC.

The CDR3 loop is CASSLGAAMNTEAFF. The CDR3 DNA is TGTGCCAGCAGCTTAGGGGCAGCAATGAACACTGAAGCTTTCTTT. The V call is TRBV7-2, the J call TRBJ1-1; D is uncertain. Germline V gene lookup returns CDR1 SGHTA and CDR2 FQGNSA. Trimming removed 1 base at V and 0 bases at J, with 9 bases between. The CDR3 runs to 15 residues.

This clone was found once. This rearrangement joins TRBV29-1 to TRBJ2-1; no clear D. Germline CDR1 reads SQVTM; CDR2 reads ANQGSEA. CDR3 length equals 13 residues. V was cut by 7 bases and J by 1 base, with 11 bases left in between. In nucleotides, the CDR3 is TGCAGCGCGACGTCCGAGTCCTACAATGAGCAGTTCTTC. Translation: CSATSESYNEQFF.

The CDR3 DNA sequence: TGTGCCAGCAGCTTGGGAGGGCGGGGGGACAATGAGCAGTTCTTC. Its protein product is CASSLGGRGDNEQFF. This chain uses TRBV7-2 with TRBJ2-1, with 8 bases identical to TRBD2. Germline V gene data show CDR1 as SGHTA and CDR2 as FQGNSA. The CDR3 is 15 residues long. V lost 3 bases to trimming and J lost 5 bases; unmatched junction nucleotides: 6.

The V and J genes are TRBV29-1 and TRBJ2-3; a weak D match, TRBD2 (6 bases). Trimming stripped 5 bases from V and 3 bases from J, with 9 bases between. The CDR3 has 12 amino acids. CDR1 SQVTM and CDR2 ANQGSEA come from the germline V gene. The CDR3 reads CSVWGVTDTQYF. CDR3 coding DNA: TGCAGCGTTTGGGGGGTAACAGATACGCAGTATTTT.

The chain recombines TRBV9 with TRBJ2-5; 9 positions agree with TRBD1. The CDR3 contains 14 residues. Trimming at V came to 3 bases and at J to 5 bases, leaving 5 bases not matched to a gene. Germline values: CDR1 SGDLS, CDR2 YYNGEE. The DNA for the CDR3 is TGTGCCAGCAGCGACGACAGGGGGTGGGAGACCCAGTACTTC. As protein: CASSDDRGWETQYF.